This section outlines one T cell receptor (beta chain) sequence together with its context. This clonotype was seen repeatedly, ten times or more. Its cognate antigen has yet to be identified. No quality values exist for individual bases; no much larger clone is one base distant. The CDR3 numbers 16 residues from cysteine through phenylalanine. Here the CDR3 DNA is all that survives: 48 bases in frame from base 1. The junction carries 14 bases between V and J, which are trimmed by 4 bases and 0 bases respectively. CDR1 and CDR2, per the germline V gene, are MGHRA and YSYEKL. The data belong to a study of T-cell reconstitution after alpha-beta-depleted transplantation in children (TCRdb year 2016). Study-level background: Using TCR repertoire profiling, the study followed T-cell immune reconstitution in a quantitative way in children after TCRalphabeta/CD19-depleted allogeneic hematopoietic cell transplantation.

The library came from PCR. Sequencing instrument: Illumina HiSeq 2500. TCR libraries were prepared with molecular barcoding, using unique molecular identifiers to normalize TCRbeta repertoire quantification. TCRdb reprocessing: public reads trimmed at Q25 with fastp, clones called with MiXCR, in-frame beta chains kept. For every CDR3 protein sequence, its rows merge into one entry that carries the most common genes and DNA. The sample includes a few hundred thousand distinct CDR3 sequences, with about 8.8% observed a single time. The ten largest clones add up to about 4.8% of the sample. Sequenced here: PBMCs from the stem cell graft donor, sampled from the stem cell graft. This receptor was identified in a human donor who donated a stem cell graft to a child with SCID. Rearrangement joined TRBV4-1 to TRBJ2-3; too little of a D gene remains to name it. The encoded CDR3 is CASSPYGRGSTDTQYF. The DNA sequence is given as TGCGCCAGCAGCCCTTACGGCCGTGGGAGCACAGATACGCAGTATTTT.